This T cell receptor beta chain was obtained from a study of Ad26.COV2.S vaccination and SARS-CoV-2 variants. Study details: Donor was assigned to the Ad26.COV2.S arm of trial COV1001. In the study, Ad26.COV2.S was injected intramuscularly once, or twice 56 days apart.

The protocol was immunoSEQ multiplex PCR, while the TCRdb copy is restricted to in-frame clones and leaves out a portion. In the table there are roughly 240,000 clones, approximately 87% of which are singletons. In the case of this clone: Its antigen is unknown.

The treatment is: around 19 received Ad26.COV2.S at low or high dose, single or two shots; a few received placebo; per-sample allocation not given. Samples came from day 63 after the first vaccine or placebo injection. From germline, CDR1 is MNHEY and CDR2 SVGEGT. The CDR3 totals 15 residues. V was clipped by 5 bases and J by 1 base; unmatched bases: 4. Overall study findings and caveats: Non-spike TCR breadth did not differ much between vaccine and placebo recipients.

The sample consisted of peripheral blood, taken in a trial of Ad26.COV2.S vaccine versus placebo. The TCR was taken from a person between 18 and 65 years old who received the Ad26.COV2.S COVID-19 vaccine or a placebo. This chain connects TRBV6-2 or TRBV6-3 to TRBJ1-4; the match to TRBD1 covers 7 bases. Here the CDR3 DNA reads TGTGCCAGCAGTCGCAACAGGGGAACTAATGAAAAACTGTTTTTT. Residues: CASSRNRGTNEKLFF.